This T cell receptor (beta chain) is from a study of tumor and adjacent non-tumor tissue in lung cancer. In regard to this clonotype: At one end, the junction sequence differs from germline, possibly due to a read error.

The template was RNA from unsorted bulk tissue. The normal lung tissue was taken more than 3 cm from the tumor edge. Germline V gives CDR1 SGHAT, CDR2 FQNNGV. The CDR3 sequence is 14 residues long. Three rounds of nested PCR, following a modified ARM-PCR protocol, produced the TCRbeta library. TCRdb processed the multiplex PCR reads anew with MiXCR; each CDR3 protein has one entry. The sample lists 60,000 to 90,000 distinct CDR3 sequences; less than 75% were seen once. The V and J genes are TRBV11-2 and TRBJ2-2; D unresolved. What was sequenced was distant non-tumor lung tissue. The receptor was isolated from a woman aged 45-65 years with non-small cell lung cancer. The CDR3, as DNA: TGTACCAGCAGCTTAGAACAATTAGGTGGGGAGCTGTTTTTT. Protein: CTSSLEQLGGELFF.